The 24 T cell receptor beta chains in this list originate from one sample, sequenced in a study of long-term antiretroviral therapy in people with HIV. An immunoSEQ assay, version v3.0, was performed at survey level. Some clones are missing from TCRdb's copy, which holds only in-frame ones; the method was immunoSEQ multiplex PCR. The data contain approximately 29,000 clones, around 90% of them singletons. The material was unsorted PBMCs, obtained 1.1 years after starting antiretroviral therapy. Source of these receptors: a man between 18 and 29 years old with HIV.

This chain connects TRBV2 to TRBJ1-1; D is perhaps TRBD1 (5 bases). Per germline, CDR1 SNHLY and CDR2 FYNNEI. CDR3 length: 14 amino acids. Trimming stripped 7 bases from V and 2 bases from J, with 14 bases between. CDR3 DNA: TGTGCCAGCAACCGAGACAGCGGTAACACTGAAGCTTTCTTT. Translated, it gives CASNRDSGNTEAFF.

The chain recombines TRBV29-1 with TRBJ1-1; 11 positions agree with TRBD1. CDR1 is SQVTM, CDR2 ANQGSEA, per germline. Germline trimming cut 7 bases from V and 4 bases from J; bases unmatched to any gene: 2. This CDR3 region has 12 residues. The CDR3 coding sequence is TGCAGCGGGGGACAGGGGGTCACTGAAGCTTTCTTT. This gives the protein CSGGQGVTEAFF.

The sample holds a few counts of this clone. CDR3 bases: TGCGCCAGCAGCCAAGATATGGGTAACACCGGGGAGCTGTTTTTT. Protein product: CASSQDMGNTGELFF. The chain recombines TRBV4-1 with TRBJ2-2; D call uncertain. The CDR3 has 15 amino acids. V was pared by 0 bases and J by 2 bases, with 7 bases between. Germline CDR1 MGHRA, CDR2 YSYEKL.

This clone was counted a few times. The rearrangement joins TRBV9 to TRBJ2-1; 10 bases agree with TRBD2. CDR1 SGDLS and CDR2 YYNGEE come from the germline V gene. Germline trimming cut 3 bases from V and 10 bases from J; bases unmatched to any gene: 16. CDR3 size: 17 residues. The CDR3 here is CASSDQSGSGRAWEQFF. The DNA of the CDR3 is TGTGCCAGCAGCGATCAATCGGGGAGCGGGAGGGCGTGGGAGCAGTTCTTC.

The V and J genes are TRBV5-4 and TRBJ2-2; 7 nucleotides agree with TRBD2. Germline lookup yields CDR1 SGHNT and CDR2 YYREEE (reference sequence). The CDR3 has 15 amino acids. V shed 2 bases, J shed 4 bases, and the junction held 5 bases outside the gene matches. The CDR3 region has the DNA TGTGCCAGCAGCTTCGGTGGGGGGGGCACCGGGGAGCTGTTTTTT. Amino acid sequence: CASSFGGGGTGELFF.

The chain joins TRBV9 to TRBJ1-2; D ambiguous. The CDR3 consists of 15 residues. Germline V gene lookup returns CDR1 SGDLS and CDR2 YYNGEE. Trimming took 0 bases from V and 0 from J, leaving 9 bases between them. CDR3 coding DNA: TGTGCCAGCAGCGTAGGTATGGTAGCTAACTATGGCTACACCTTC. Encoded protein: CASSVGMVANYGYTF.

This sequence joins TRBV30 and TRBJ1-1; unclear D gene. The length of the CDR3 is 13 residues. Germline lookup yields CDR1 GTSNPN and CDR2 SVGIG (reference sequence). The ends were cut back, 0 bases at V and 6 bases at J, with 11 bases in the middle. The CDR3: CAWSVGLGAEAFF. In nucleotides, the CDR3 is TGTGCCTGGAGTGTAGGTCTCGGGGCTGAAGCTTTCTTT.

The V call is TRBV29-1, the J call TRBJ2-7; 13 bases are a match to TRBD2. This CDR3 comprises 14 residues. Germline CDR1 is SQVTM and CDR2 is ANQGSEA. V lost 5 bases, J lost 0 bases, and 1 base stayed unmatched. As DNA, the CDR3 is TGCAGCGTTCGGACTAGCGGGAGCTCCTACGAGCAGTACTTC. This translates into CSVRTSGSSYEQYF.

V and J are TRBV7-2 and TRBJ2-3; 10 bases are shared with TRBD1. V lost 1 base and J lost 4; bases outside the gene matches: 8. The CDR3 has 17 amino acids. Germline CDR1 and CDR2: SGHTA and FQGNSA. CDR3 amino acids: CASSLVGTGDGADTQYF. The CDR3 region has the DNA TGTGCCAGCAGCTTAGTGGGGACAGGGGACGGGGCAGATACGCAGTATTTT.

This rearrangement joins TRBV6-5 to TRBJ1-4; weak D call: TRBD1 (6 bases). Germline CDR1 reads MNHEY; CDR2 reads SVGAGI. This CDR3 contains 15 residues. The germline V and J ends were trimmed by 2 bases and 8 bases, with 15 bases remaining between them. The CDR3 loop reads CASSYGGQPTEKLFF. The CDR3 DNA reads as TGTGCCAGCAGTTACGGGGGACAACCCACAGAAAAACTGTTTTTT.

This chain links TRBV7-3 with TRBJ2-1; 12 bases map to TRBD2. This CDR3 is built from 15 residues. Germline-derived CDR1 and CDR2 are SGHTA and FQGTGA. The ends lost 5 bases at V and 4 bases at J; junction bases unmatched: 3. CDR3 in DNA: TGTGCCAGCAGCAATCTAGCGGGGGGGTACAATGAGCAGTTCTTC. Its protein is CASSNLAGGYNEQFF.

The chain has TRBV10-3 and TRBJ2-2; TRBD2 aligns across 10 bases. CDR1 is ENHRY, CDR2 SYGVKD, per germline. The junction had 6 bases not matched to a gene; V was cut back by 6 bases and J by 8 bases. CDR3 length: 14 amino acids. The CDR3 DNA sequence: TGTGCCATCAGAGAACTAGCGGGATCAGGGGAGCTGTTTTTT. This sequence encodes CAIRELAGSGELFF.

The rearrangement links TRBV9 to TRBJ1-5; 9 bases align to TRBD1. J lost 7 bases, V lost 3 bases, and 5 bases had no gene match. Germline lookup yields CDR1 SGDLS and CDR2 YYNGEE. The CDR3 covers 14 residues. The CDR3 DNA reads as TGTGCCAGCAGCGCCGGGACAGGGACCCAGCCCCAGCATTTT. Translating it yields CASSAGTGTQPQHF.

This chain uses TRBV30 with TRBJ1-1; D not certain. V was clipped by 0 bases and J by 6 bases, with 8 bases between them. The CDR3 totals 12 residues. Germline V gives CDR1 GTSNPN, CDR2 SVGIG (reference sequence). This CDR3 is CAWSVPPAEAFF. For the CDR3, the DNA is TGTGCCTGGAGTGTACCCCCGGCTGAAGCTTTCTTT.

The rearrangement links TRBV10-3 to TRBJ2-2; D remains unclear. V was cut by 6 bases and J by 0 bases, with 5 bases left in between. The CDR3 spans 13 residues. Germline assignment: CDR1 ENHRY and CDR2 SYGVKD. The CDR3 region is CAIRIANTGELFF. CDR3 in DNA: TGTGCCATCAGAATAGCGAACACCGGGGAGCTGTTTTTT.

The chain joins TRBV28 to TRBJ2-5; 7 bases match TRBD2. Germline lookup yields CDR1 MDHEN and CDR2 SYDVKM. This CDR3 is built from 15 residues. V was pared by 5 bases and J by 1 base, with 7 bases of the junction left unmatched. The CDR3 DNA sequence: TGTGCCAGCAGTCTCAAGGGAGGGGCCCAAGAGACCCAGTACTTC. Amino acids: CASSLKGGAQETQYF.

The V call is TRBV9, the J call TRBJ2-1; weak D call: TRBD2 (5 bases). The length of the CDR3 is 14 residues. The germline V and J ends were trimmed by 4 bases and 5 bases, with 13 bases remaining between them. Per the germline V gene, CDR1 is SGDLS and CDR2 is YYNGEE. CDR3: CASSNRLSNNEQFF. The CDR3 coding sequence is TGTGCCAGCAGCAATAGACTATCCAACAATGAGCAGTTCTTC.

V and J are TRBV30 and TRBJ1-1; TRBD1 aligns across 7 bases. The CDR3 totals 15 residues. Trimming cost V 2 bases and J 8 bases; bases outside gene matches: 14. Germline CDR1 GTSNPN, CDR2 SVGIG (reference sequence). The CDR3: CAWSRGAQGISEAFF. CDR3 DNA sequence: TGTGCCTGGAGTAGGGGGGCACAGGGGATCTCAGAAGCTTTCTTT. The whole variable domain, filled in from reference TRBV30 and TRBJ1-1, reads SQTIHQWPATLVQPVGSPLSLECTVEGTSNPNLYWYRQAAGRGLQLLFYSVGIGQISSEVPQNLSASRPQDRQFILSSKKLLLSDSGFYLCAWSRGAQGISEAFFGQGTRLTVV.

The chain uses TRBV29-1 and TRBJ2-7, with D uncertain. Trimming left V 5 bases short and J 1 base short, with 12 bases between. The CDR3 covers 13 residues. Looked up from germline, CDR1 is SQVTM and CDR2 is ANQGSEA. The CDR3 coding sequence is TGCAGCGTTTCAACGACCCTTTCCTACGAGCAGTACTTC. This codes for CSVSTTLSYEQYF.

The chain couples TRBV19 to TRBJ1-5; D gene ambiguous. Trimming took off 5 bases at V and 6 bases at J, with 8 bases between the two ends. Germline CDR1 reads LNHDA; CDR2 reads SQIVND (reference sequence). The CDR3 consists of 12 residues. This chain's CDR3 is CASSSLTQPQHF. CDR3 coding DNA: TGTGCCAGTAGTTCACTCACTCAGCCCCAGCATTTT.

V is TRBV30 and J is TRBJ2-7; 10 bases match TRBD2. The CDR3 sequence is 14 residues long. J lost 8 bases, V lost 1 base, and 8 bases had no gene match. Germline values: CDR1 GTSNPN, CDR2 SVGIG (reference sequence). CDR3 nucleotides: TGTGCCTGGAGTGACGAGCGGGGGGGGTTGAAGCAGTACTTC. Its translation is CAWSDERGGLKQYF.

The chain joins TRBV2 to TRBJ2-1; 11 nucleotides align to TRBD2. The J segment lost 7 bases and the V segment lost 1 base, leaving 12 bases of the junction unmatched. Per the germline V gene, CDR1 is SNHLY and CDR2 is FYNNEI. This CDR3 spans 18 amino acids. The CDR3 DNA reads TGTGCCAGCAGTGAAGTAGCGGGAGGGACAAGCTTTAGGAATGAGCAGTTCTTC. Protein sequence: CASSEVAGGTSFRNEQFF.

The rearrangement uses TRBV11-2 and TRBJ1-1; 9 positions agree with TRBD1. V lost 7 bases and J lost 5; bases outside the gene matches: 11. The germline CDR1 and CDR2 sequences are SGHAT and FQNNGV. This CDR3 contains 15 residues. CDR3 amino acids: CASTHYRGRRTEAFF. CDR3 nucleotide sequence: TGTGCCAGCACCCATTACAGGGGGCGCAGGACTGAAGCTTTCTTT.

The sample holds a few counts of this clone. CDR3 residues: CASSLYLGQDPLGYTF. In DNA, the CDR3 is TGTGCCAGCAGTTTATATTTGGGACAGGATCCTTTAGGCTACACCTTC. The chain employs TRBV28 and TRBJ1-2; 8 bases are a match to TRBD1. The CDR3 contains 16 residues. Trimming cost V 1 base and J 8 bases; bases outside gene matches: 12. Germline V gene sequence: CDR1 MDHEN, CDR2 SYDVKM.